This T cell receptor beta chain is drawn from a study of cytomegalovirus exposure and HLA in healthy donors. Across the study: Out of 398 genotyped donors, roughly 80% belonged to the Caucasian-associated ancestry cluster.

CDR1 and CDR2 (germline): MNHNS, SASEGT. The V gene end was trimmed by 7 bases and the J gene end by 4 bases; junction bases not matched to a gene: 9. The CDR3 is 14 residues long. A multiplex PCR was run with 60 Vbeta primers and 13 Jbeta primers. Repertoires were generated with immunoSEQ multiplex PCR, while TCRdb's copy carries only in-frame clones and drops some. The repertoire holds tens of thousands of clones, with about two thirds as singletons. Broader study findings: Other equally common chains were less clonally expanded than HLA-associated TCR beta chains, a later analysis showed. Evidence from a later analysis indicated that most CMV-associated TCR beta chains looked HLA-restricted. Follow-up analysis later connected one missense variant in DCLRE1C with trimming of TCR beta V- and J-genes.

A word on this clone: Its antigen is undetermined.

The sequencing sample was made of PBMCs. This clonotype was obtained from a woman in her fifties or sixties in good health and CMV-seronegative. The chain employs TRBV6-1 and TRBJ1-2; TRBD1 matches at 7 bases. This CDR3 reads CASNHQQGIYGYTF. The DNA of the CDR3 is TGTGCCAGCAATCACCAACAGGGGATCTATGGCTACACCTTC.